One and the same sample provided the 14 T cell receptor beta chains below, sequenced in a study of radiation and T cells in renal cell carcinoma. TCRdb's copy holds only in-frame clones and misses some; the assay was immunoSEQ multiplex PCR. The repertoire holds about 130,000 clones, with 65% to 85% as singletons. Indicated time point: blood 2 weeks post-SBRT. Treatment noted: 15 Gy SBRT to primary tumor, nephrectomy 4 weeks later. The specimen was blood, collected from a patient whose treatment included radiotherapy and nephrectomy. The receptors originated from a man over 45 with renal cell carcinoma.

The chain is built from TRBV7-2 and TRBJ1-4; 9 nucleotides line up with TRBD1. The germline CDR1 and CDR2 sequences are SGHTA and FQGNSA. The length of the CDR3 is 14 residues. The J segment lost 6 bases and the V segment lost 2 bases, leaving 1 base of the junction unmatched. CDR3 bases: TGTGCCAGCAGCTTAAGGACAGGGGATGAAAAACTGTTTTTT. This translates into CASSLRTGDEKLFF.

This clone was recorded a few times. The chain combines TRBV27 with TRBJ1-1; maybe TRBD1 (6 bases). Germline lookup yields CDR1 MNHEY and CDR2 SMNVEV (reference sequence). There are 17 residues in the CDR3. Trimming left V 6 bases short and J 1 base short, with 21 bases between. The CDR3 DNA follows: TGTGCCAGCAGATTGAAGACAGGAGGGGTGGGGAACACTGAAGCTTTCTTT. This translates into CASRLKTGGVGNTEAFF.

This chain links TRBV6-5 with TRBJ1-2; D possibly corresponds to TRBD1 (5 bases). Trimming shortened V by 5 bases and J by 1 base, and 8 bases separated the two germline ends. The V gene's germline CDR1 is MNHEY and CDR2 SVGAGI. This CDR3 has 13 amino acids. For the CDR3, the DNA is TGTGCCAGCAGTACGGACATTAACTATGGCTACACCTTC. Translating gives CASSTDINYGYTF.

The rearrangement joins TRBV18 to TRBJ1-5, with 11 bases that match TRBD1. The CDR3 has 14 amino acids. The germline gives CDR1 KGHSH, CDR2 LQKENI. Losses at the gene ends were 4 bases for V and 7 bases for J; bases not matched to a gene: 3. The CDR3 protein is CASSRDRGNQPQHF. Here the CDR3 DNA reads TGTGCCAGCTCACGGGACAGGGGGAACCAGCCCCAGCATTTT.

V gene TRBV19 combines with J gene TRBJ1-2; 8 bases line up with TRBD1. CDR3 length: 20 amino acids. The germline V gene encodes CDR1 LNHDA and CDR2 SQIVND (reference sequence). V was pared by 5 bases and J by 5 bases, with 25 bases of the junction left unmatched. The CDR3 spells CASSDRPGIAAGGDWYGYTF. The CDR3 region has the DNA TGTGCCAGTAGTGATAGACCGGGCATAGCGGCAGGGGGCGACTGGTATGGCTACACCTTC.

The chain has TRBV4-1 and TRBJ1-4; possibly TRBD1 for D (5 bases). This CDR3 comprises 18 residues. V gave up 0 bases and J gave up 7 bases, with 21 bases separating them. Germline lookup yields CDR1 MGHRA and CDR2 YSYEKL. The CDR3 here is CASSQDAGAADTGEKLFF. The CDR3 DNA reads TGCGCCAGCAGCCAAGATGCTGGGGCCGCGGACACGGGTGAAAAACTGTTTTTT.

The chain recombines TRBV30 with TRBJ1-1; D ambiguous. This CDR3 has 14 residues. Trimming pared 0 bases from V and 6 bases from J, leaving 14 bases between. Germline loops: CDR1 GTSNPN, CDR2 SVGIG (reference sequence). Here the CDR3 DNA reads TGTGCCTGGAGTGTCGGTACCGCGTTACCTGAAGCTTTCTTT. Its translation: CAWSVGTALPEAFF. Combining the CDR3 with reference TRBV30 and TRBJ1-1 gives the whole variable domain SQTIHQWPATLVQPVGSPLSLECTVEGTSNPNLYWYRQAAGRGLQLLFYSVGIGQISSEVPQNLSASRPQDRQFILSSKKLLLSDSGFYLCAWSVGTALPEAFFGQGTRLTVV.

CDR3 protein: CASSLGDGIGNTIYF. The CDR3 DNA sequence: TGCGCCAGCAGCTTGGGTGATGGGATTGGAAACACCATATATTTT. The chain is built from TRBV5-1 and TRBJ1-3; D unclear. Germline CDR1 reads SGHRS; CDR2 reads YFSETQ. This CDR3 has 15 residues. V lost 0 bases, J lost 3 bases, and 10 bases lay in between.

This clone has at least ten counts. The chain links TRBV7-8 to TRBJ2-7; D is undetermined. CDR1 and CDR2 (germline): SGHVS, FQNEAQ. CDR3 size: 16 residues. V was pared by 6 bases and J by 0 bases, with 18 bases between. The CDR3 DNA reads as TGTGCCAGCAGGAGCATCGAAAAGACTCACTCCTACGAGCAGTACTTC. Amino acids: CASRSIEKTHSYEQYF.

J is TRBJ2-7 and V is TRBV27; possibly TRBD2 for D (6 bases). There are 17 residues in the CDR3. Germline V CDR1 and CDR2: MNHEY, SMNVEV (reference sequence). V gave up 1 base and J gave up 6 bases, with 22 bases separating them. In DNA, the CDR3 is TGTGCCAGCAGTTTATTAGCTTCGAGGGGAGGTGGTGTCGAGCAGTACTTC. Its protein product is CASSLLASRGGGVEQYF.

The rearrangement uses TRBV7-2 and TRBJ2-1; D is perhaps TRBD1 or TRBD2 (5 bases each). Looked up from germline, CDR1 is SGHTA and CDR2 is FQGNSA. Trimming stripped 2 bases from V and 7 bases from J, with 6 bases between. The CDR3 has 12 residues. The CDR3 region is CASSLWGNEQFF. CDR3 nucleotides: TGTGCCAGCAGCTTATGGGGGAATGAGCAGTTCTTC.

This clone was seen a single time. The gene calls are TRBV6-1 and TRBJ1-1; 7 bases line up with TRBD1. Per germline, CDR1 MNHNS and CDR2 SASEGT. The V and J ends lost 6 bases and 2 bases, in that order; junction bases with no gene match: 6. This CDR3 is 14 amino acids long. CDR3 bases: TGTGCCAGCAGCCTCCAGGGGGTAAACACTGAAGCTTTCTTT. Translation: CASSLQGVNTEAFF.

The chain carries TRBV7-9 and TRBJ2-7, with D possibly matching TRBD2 (5 bases). Trimming cost V 3 bases and J 1 base, with 10 bases left between them. The CDR3 is 14 amino acids. Looked up from germline, CDR1 is SEHNR and CDR2 is FQNEAQ (reference sequence). In nucleotides, the CDR3 is TGTGCCAGCAGCTTCTCCGGGGTTTCCTACGAGCAGTACTTC. Its protein product is CASSFSGVSYEQYF.

V is TRBV6-5 and J is TRBJ2-7, with 11 bases matching TRBD2. In germline, CDR1 is MNHEY, CDR2 SVGAGI. V gave up 5 bases and J gave up 4 bases; unmatched junction bases: 4. The CDR3 runs to 14 residues. CDR3 loop: CASSTLAGGYEQYF. CDR3 nucleotides: TGTGCCAGCAGTACCTTAGCGGGAGGGTACGAGCAGTACTTC.